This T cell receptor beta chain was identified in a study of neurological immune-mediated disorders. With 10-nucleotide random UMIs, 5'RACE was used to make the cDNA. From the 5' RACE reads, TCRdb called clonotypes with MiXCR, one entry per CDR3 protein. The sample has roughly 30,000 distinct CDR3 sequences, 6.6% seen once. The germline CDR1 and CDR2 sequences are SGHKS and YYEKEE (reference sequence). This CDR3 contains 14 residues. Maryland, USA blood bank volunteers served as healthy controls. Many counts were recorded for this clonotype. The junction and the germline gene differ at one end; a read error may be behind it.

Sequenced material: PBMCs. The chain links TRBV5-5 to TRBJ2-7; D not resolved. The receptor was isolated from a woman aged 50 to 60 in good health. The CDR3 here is CASTLAPYIYEQYF. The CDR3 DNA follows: TGTGCCAGCACCTTGGCCCCATACATCTACGAGCAGTACTTC.